These 24 T cell receptor beta chains were sequenced from one sample in a study of T cells in tuberculosis. Using immunoSEQ multiplex PCR, the repertoire was profiled, and TCRdb retains in-frame clones only, with some absent. Here the sample spans about 33,000 clones, roughly 92% being singletons. The sequenced sample consisted of PBMCs. Receptors originate from a donor aged 10-29 years with latent tuberculosis or without tuberculosis infection. Some clones in this sample may be carry-over from other donors' samples.

This clone was detected only a few times. Written as DNA, the CDR3 is TGTGCCAGCTCATTAAAATCCTACAATGAGCAGTTCTTC. It specifies CASSLKSYNEQFF. This sequence joins TRBV18 and TRBJ2-1, with no clear D. Trimming removed 5 bases at V and 1 base at J, with 6 bases between. Germline V lookup: CDR1 KGHSH, CDR2 LQKENI. The CDR3 consists of 13 residues.

V usage is TRBV30 and J usage is TRBJ1-2, with 8 nucleotides matching TRBD1. CDR3 length equals 13 residues. Trimming removed 2 bases from V and 4 bases from J; junction bases left unmatched: 3. Germline V gene lookup returns CDR1 GTSNPN and CDR2 SVGIG (reference sequence). CDR3 coding DNA: TGTGCCTGGAGTCCGCAGGGGGCCTATGGCTACACCTTC. Its protein is CAWSPQGAYGYTF.

The chain couples TRBV5-4 to TRBJ2-3, with TRBD2 matching over 14 bases. V was clipped by 4 bases and J by 6 bases; unmatched bases: 4. Per germline, CDR1 SGHNT and CDR2 YYREEE (reference sequence). The CDR3 has 15 amino acids. CDR3 protein: CASSPGLAGDDTQYF. CDR3 sequence (DNA): TGTGCCAGCAGCCCGGGACTAGCGGGGGACGATACGCAGTATTTT.

V and J are TRBV7-9 and TRBJ2-7; D is possibly TRBD2 (5 bases). Trimming removed 2 bases at V and 5 bases at J, with 7 bases between. The CDR3 covers 12 residues. Germline V gene sequence: CDR1 SEHNR, CDR2 FQNEAQ (reference sequence). CDR3 sequence (DNA): TGTGCCAGCAGCTTACTCGGGAACGAGCAGTACTTC. Encoded protein: CASSLLGNEQYF.

The chain combines TRBV9 with TRBJ2-1, with D possibly TRBD2 on 6 matching bases. Germline CDR1 reads SGDLS; CDR2 reads YYNGEE. The CDR3 length is 14 residues. The V and J ends lost 1 base and 5 bases respectively, with 10 bases between them. This CDR3 is CASSVSGLDNEQFF. As DNA, the CDR3 is TGTGCCAGCAGCGTATCGGGACTGGACAATGAGCAGTTCTTC.

V gene TRBV18 combines with J gene TRBJ1-5; a weak D match, TRBD1 (6 bases). With 6 bases removed from V and 4 bases from J, the gap between germline ends came to 10 bases. The CDR3 length is 13 residues. Germline lookup yields CDR1 KGHSH and CDR2 LQKENI. The CDR3 is CASSTGANQPQHF. CDR3 sequence (DNA): TGTGCCAGCTCGACAGGAGCAAATCAGCCCCAGCATTTT.

V and J are TRBV14 and TRBJ1-1; no clear D gene. Germline-derived CDR1 and CDR2 are SGHDN and FVKESK. V was cut by 4 bases and J by 5 bases, with 14 bases left in between. The CDR3 loop spans 14 amino acids. CDR3 DNA sequence: TGTGCCAGCAGCCCCCCTGGCAGAACAACTGAAGCTTTCTTT. Translated: CASSPPGRTTEAFF.

This sequence joins TRBV30 and TRBJ1-1, with 11 nucleotides matching TRBD1. This CDR3 spans 13 amino acids. Germline V gene data show CDR1 as GTSNPN and CDR2 as SVGIG (reference sequence). J gave up 3 bases and V 5 bases, and 2 bases lay outside the gene matches. The CDR3 reads CAWADRGHTEAFF. CDR3 nucleotide sequence: TGTGCCTGGGCGGACAGGGGGCACACTGAAGCTTTCTTT.

This chain uses TRBV13 with TRBJ2-3, with D tentatively TRBD2 (6 bases). V was trimmed by 2 bases and J by 1 base, leaving 10 bases between them. The CDR3 contains 15 residues. Germline CDR1 reads PRHDT; CDR2 reads FYEKMQ (reference sequence). CDR3 coding DNA: TGTGCCAGCAGCTTACCGGGAGTGGGCACAGATACGCAGTATTTT. Residues: CASSLPGVGTDTQYF.

V gene TRBV28 combines with J gene TRBJ2-3; possible D gene TRBD1, 6 bases. V shed 3 bases and J shed 2 bases, with 15 bases lying between them. CDR1 and CDR2 from the germline V gene are MDHEN and SYDVKM. The CDR3 runs 16 residues. The CDR3 reads CASSLSGGQTTDTQYF. DNA for the CDR3: TGTGCCAGCAGTTTGAGCGGAGGACAGACCACAGATACGCAGTATTTT.

The J gene is TRBJ2-1, the V gene TRBV4-1; 9 bases are a match to TRBD2. Looked up from germline, CDR1 is MGHRA and CDR2 is YSYEKL. The CDR3 covers 15 residues. V trimming: 2 bases; J trimming: 7 bases; junction bases outside the gene matches: 6. This CDR3 reads CASSQPSAGGNEQFF. DNA of the CDR3: TGCGCCAGCAGCCAACCGTCGGCGGGGGGGAATGAGCAGTTCTTC.

The chain carries TRBV19 and TRBJ1-4, with unresolved D. Looked up from germline, CDR1 is LNHDA and CDR2 is SQIVND (reference sequence). V lost 6 bases to trimming and J lost 6 bases, with 17 bases between them. There are 15 residues in the CDR3. CDR3 in DNA: TGTGCCAGTAGACAGAGCGGAGGACGGTATGAAAAACTGTTTTTT. Translation gives CASRQSGGRYEKLFF.

This clone was recorded a few times. The chain has TRBV7-9 and TRBJ1-6; 10 bases are shared with TRBD1. The CDR3 consists of 15 residues. Germline assignment: CDR1 SEHNR and CDR2 FQNEAQ (reference sequence). V trimming: 4 bases; J trimming: 11 bases; junction bases outside the gene matches: 8. In DNA, the CDR3 is TGTGCCAGCAGCTCCTCGACAGGGGGCGCGGCACCCCTCCACTTT. This sequence encodes CASSSSTGGAAPLHF. Full variable domain (rest looked up from reference TRBV7-9 and TRBJ1-6): DTGVSQNPRHKITKRGQNVTFRCDPISEHNRLYWYRQTLGQGPEFLTYFQNEAQLEKSRLLSDRFSAERPKGSFSTLEIQRTEQGDSAMYLCASSSSTGGAAPLHFGNGTRLTVT.

The gene calls are TRBV4-1 and TRBJ2-3; 9 bases are shared with TRBD1. Unmatched junction bases numbered 12, after V lost 3 bases and J lost 5 bases. CDR1 is MGHRA and CDR2 is YSYEKL in the germline V gene. The CDR3 consists of 17 residues. As DNA, the CDR3 is TGCGCCAGCAGCCAGCCCCAGACAGGGGGTCGCAGAGATACGCAGTATTTT. Translated: CASSQPQTGGRRDTQYF.

The chain is built from TRBV28 and TRBJ1-2, with 9 bases that match TRBD1. The CDR3 spans 15 residues. Trimming cost V 5 bases and J 1 base; bases outside gene matches: 5. The germline CDR1 and CDR2 sequences are MDHEN and SYDVKM. In nucleotides, the CDR3 is TGTGCCAGCAGTCCGAGGACAGGGGTTAACTATGGCTACACCTTC. Encoded protein: CASSPRTGVNYGYTF.

The V call is TRBV7-6, the J call TRBJ2-7; possible D gene TRBD2, 6 bases. V dropped 6 bases and J dropped 1 base, with 10 bases sitting between them. This CDR3 spans 13 amino acids. Germline assignment: CDR1 SGHVS and CDR2 FNYEAQ. The CDR3 DNA sequence: TGTGCCAGCAGTCCGGGGGAGTCCTACGAGCAGTACTTC. Protein: CASSPGESYEQYF.

This chain uses TRBV28 with TRBJ2-7, with 8 bases aligning to TRBD1. This CDR3 spans 13 amino acids. The J segment lost 3 bases and the V segment lost 6 bases, leaving 4 bases of the junction unmatched. From germline, CDR1 is MDHEN and CDR2 SYDVKM. The CDR3 nucleotides are TGTGCCAGCAGCACGGGACAGGTCTACGAGCAGTACTTC. Residues: CASSTGQVYEQYF.

The chain is built from TRBV28 and TRBJ1-5, with a tentative D call TRBD1 (5 bases). The CDR3 is 15 amino acids. Trimming shortened V by 6 bases and J by 6 bases, and 18 bases separated the two germline ends. Germline V gives CDR1 MDHEN, CDR2 SYDVKM. The chain's CDR3 is CASRASVGGGQPQHF. The CDR3 DNA reads TGTGCCAGCAGAGCATCGGTGGGGGGGGGTCAGCCCCAGCATTTT.

The chain is built from TRBV6-5 and TRBJ1-2; TRBD1 matches at 7 bases. The V and J ends lost 7 bases and 9 bases, in that order; junction bases with no gene match: 14. The CDR3 covers 14 residues. The germline V gene has CDR1 MNHEY and CDR2 SVGAGI. The CDR3 DNA reads as TGTGCCAGCACCCAGGGGGGTACCCCAGGTCGCTACACCTTC. Amino acid sequence: CASTQGGTPGRYTF.

The chain employs TRBV18 and TRBJ2-1; TRBD1 agrees at 9 bases. CDR1 KGHSH and CDR2 LQKENI come from the germline V gene. The CDR3 length is 15 residues. The trim removed 3 bases at V and 8 bases at J, leaving 8 bases unmatched. The CDR3 DNA reads as TGTGCCAGCTCACCGTACAGGGGGCGAGAACATGAGCAGTTCTTC. Protein sequence: CASSPYRGREHEQFF.

This chain links TRBV6-5 with TRBJ1-1; tentative D call: TRBD1 (6 bases). Germline assignment: CDR1 MNHEY and CDR2 SVGAGI. The CDR3 is made up of 15 amino acids. V shed 5 bases and J shed 0 bases, with 13 bases lying between them. The CDR3 sequence: CASSVQTGLNTEAFF. The CDR3, as DNA: TGTGCCAGCAGTGTCCAAACAGGGCTGAACACTGAAGCTTTCTTT.

The V call is TRBV27, the J call TRBJ2-3; D is undetermined. The CDR3 loop spans 14 amino acids. V lost 3 bases and J lost 0, with 7 bases in between. Germline loops: CDR1 MNHEY, CDR2 SMNVEV (reference sequence). CDR3: CASSFEPSTDTQYF. Here the CDR3 DNA reads TGTGCCAGCAGTTTTGAGCCTAGCACAGATACGCAGTATTTT.

This chain joins TRBV5-1 and TRBJ2-7; possibly TRBD2 for D (5 bases). Deletions cut 4 bases from V and 3 bases from J, with 17 bases between. Germline V lookup: CDR1 SGHRS, CDR2 YFSETQ. There are 15 residues in the CDR3. CDR3 residues: CASSRGERNSYEQYF. CDR3 in DNA: TGCGCCAGCAGCCGGGGTGAACGCAACAGCTACGAGCAGTACTTC.

The CDR3 DNA sequence: TGTGCCAGCTCCCAGGGGAGGGGTCATGGCTACACCTTC. It yields the protein CASSQGRGHGYTF. The gene calls are TRBV13 and TRBJ1-2; D possibly corresponds to TRBD1 (6 bases). V lost 8 bases and J 6 bases, leaving 16 bases between the germline ends. The CDR3 is 13 residues long. Germline loops: CDR1 PRHDT, CDR2 FYEKMQ (reference sequence).